The 25 T cell receptor beta chains in this list originate from one sample, sequenced in a study of PD-1 blockade in classical Hodgkin lymphoma. Time point defined: cycle 4 day 1 (C4D1), after 6 weeks of nivolumab. No patient escaped relapse after autologous stem cell transplantation, and brentuximab vedotin exposure varied. Libraries were prepared by immunoSEQ multiplex PCR; TCRdb keeps only in-frame clonotypes and omits some of them. This sample has 57,000 or so clones; 87% occur once, and the top ten carry less than 9%. Sample: peripheral blood mononuclear cells (PBMCs), taken before the fourth cycle of nivolumab. These receptors were collected from a human donor with classical Hodgkin lymphoma.

This chain connects TRBV4-2 to TRBJ2-7, with 7 bases lining up with TRBD1. The trim removed 2 bases at V and 0 bases at J, leaving 4 bases unmatched. The germline V gene has CDR1 LGHNA and CDR2 YNFKEQ. The CDR3 is 15 amino acids. CDR3 in amino acids: CASSQPGQSSYEQYF. As DNA, the CDR3 is TGTGCCAGCAGCCAACCGGGACAGAGCTCCTACGAGCAGTACTTC.

This sequence joins TRBV10-3 and TRBJ1-5, with D possibly TRBD1 on 6 matching bases. The V and J ends lost 8 bases and 5 bases respectively, with 13 bases between them. Per the germline V gene, CDR1 is ENHRY and CDR2 is SYGVKD. This CDR3 region has 13 residues. CDR3 loop: CAIRGQSDQPQHF. The CDR3 DNA reads TGTGCCATCCGGGGGCAGTCGGATCAGCCCCAGCATTTT.

This chain joins TRBV7-3 and TRBJ2-6, with 13 bases matching TRBD2. The CDR3 runs to 17 residues. The V gene end was trimmed by 5 bases and the J gene end by 1 base; junction bases not matched to a gene: 2. Germline V lookup: CDR1 SGHTA, CDR2 FQGTGA. CDR3 amino acids: CASSLGLAGSGANVLTF. For the CDR3, the DNA is TGTGCCAGCAGCCTGGGACTAGCGGGGTCTGGGGCCAACGTCCTGACTTTC.

The chain uses TRBV9 and TRBJ2-1; D is unresolved. The length of the CDR3 is 15 residues. The germline gives CDR1 SGDLS, CDR2 YYNGEE. V gave up 0 bases and J gave up 0 bases, with 7 bases separating them. CDR3 DNA: TGTGCCAGCAGCGTAGTGGACGGCTCCTACAATGAGCAGTTCTTC. This codes for CASSVVDGSYNEQFF.

This clone was observed a single time. V gene TRBV28 combines with J gene TRBJ1-6; TRBD1 agrees at 7 bases. The CDR3 totals 14 residues. Germline trimming cut 6 bases from V and 6 bases from J; bases unmatched to any gene: 5. CDR1 is MDHEN and CDR2 is SYDVKM in the germline V gene. The CDR3 sequence is CASRGGGGNSPLHF. The CDR3 DNA follows: TGTGCCAGCAGGGGAGGGGGCGGTAATTCACCCCTCCACTTT.

The chain recombines TRBV14 with TRBJ2-1; 7 bases match TRBD2. Germline V lookup: CDR1 SGHDN, CDR2 FVKESK. The V gene end was trimmed by 1 base and the J gene end by 9 bases; junction bases not matched to a gene: 9. CDR3 size: 15 residues. The CDR3 region has the DNA TGTGCCAGCAGCCAAGTTACTAGCGAGTATGGTGAGCAGTTCTTC. This sequence encodes CASSQVTSEYGEQFF.

As for this clone: The junction does not match germline at one end; this may be a read error. The chain carries TRBV5-1 and TRBJ2-5, with 12 bases matching TRBD1. The germline V gene encodes CDR1 SGHRS and CDR2 YFSETQ. The CDR3 consists of 15 residues. The CDR3 is CVSRAGTGGGETQYF. As DNA, the CDR3 is TGCGTCAGCCGAGCCGGGACAGGGGGCGGAGAGACCCAGTACTTC.

The J gene is TRBJ2-7, the V gene TRBV7-9; unclear D gene. CDR1 and CDR2 (germline): SEHNR, FQNEAQ (reference sequence). The CDR3 length is 12 residues. V was cut by 1 base and J by 6 bases, with 7 bases left in between. DNA for the CDR3: TGTGCCAGCAGCTTAGAGTTTGGCGAGCAGTACTTC. Amino acids: CASSLEFGEQYF.

By proportion, this clone is medium-sized. This chain joins TRBV2 and TRBJ1-6, with TRBD1 as a possible D gene (5 bases). Germline V lookup: CDR1 SNHLY, CDR2 FYNNEI. This CDR3 has 14 residues. Trimming cost V 1 base and J 8 bases, with 9 bases left between them. Here the CDR3 DNA reads TGTGCCAGCAGTGAAGAGGGACGGCATTCACCCCTCCACTTT. This codes for CASSEEGRHSPLHF.

The chain combines TRBV7-2 with TRBJ2-6; 11 bases are a match to TRBD2. CDR3 size: 18 residues. V shed 5 bases and J 3 bases; nucleotides not matched to a gene: 9. Germline assignment: CDR1 SGHTA and CDR2 FQGNSA. CDR3 bases: TGTGCCAGCAGCCCTAGTAGCGGGGGGGCCCTTGGGGCCAACGTCCTGACTTTC. Translated, it gives CASSPSSGGALGANVLTF.

This clone was counted a few times. The chain combines TRBV5-1 with TRBJ2-5; D perhaps matches TRBD2 (6 bases). Germline assignment: CDR1 SGHRS and CDR2 YFSETQ. The length of the CDR3 is 15 residues. With 2 bases removed from V and 5 bases from J, the gap between germline ends came to 16 bases. CDR3 amino acids: CASSFGGEARETQYF. Here the CDR3 DNA reads TGCGCCAGCAGCTTCGGTGGGGAGGCTAGGGAGACCCAGTACTTC.

This clone showed up just once. This chain joins TRBV5-1 and TRBJ1-3; D remains unclear. Germline CDR1 and CDR2: SGHRS and YFSETQ. Trimming stripped 1 base from V and 4 bases from J, with 12 bases between. This CDR3 is 15 amino acids long. The CDR3 nucleotides read TGCGCCAGCAGCTTGTCGGGGATGGCAGGAAACACCATATATTTT. As protein: CASSLSGMAGNTIYF.

In nucleotides, the CDR3 is TGTGCCATCAGGCGGGGGACAGGGACAGATACGCAGTATTTT. Amino acid sequence: CAIRRGTGTDTQYF. This sequence joins TRBV10-3 and TRBJ2-3; 9 bases align to TRBD1. This CDR3 contains 14 residues. Germline V gene lookup returns CDR1 ENHRY and CDR2 SYGVKD. After removal of 6 bases from V and 3 bases from J, the junction contained 4 bases not matched to a gene.

The chain recombines TRBV5-1 with TRBJ1-5; perhaps TRBD1 as D (6 bases). The CDR3 contains 14 residues. Germline assignment: CDR1 SGHRS and CDR2 YFSETQ. Trimming stripped 0 bases from V and 6 bases from J, with 10 bases between. The CDR3 sequence is CASSLGGHRQPQHF. As DNA, the CDR3 is TGCGCCAGCAGCTTGGGGGGGCACCGTCAGCCCCAGCATTTT.

The rearrangement links TRBV5-1 to TRBJ1-4; maybe TRBD1 (5 bases). Germline V CDR1 and CDR2: SGHRS, YFSETQ. This CDR3 has 15 residues. V gave up 3 bases and J gave up 4 bases, with 13 bases separating them. CDR3 nucleotides: TGCGCCAGCAGCTCCGAAGGGGAAGATAATGAAAAACTGTTTTTT. Encoded protein: CASSSEGEDNEKLFF.

The V call is TRBV5-1, the J call TRBJ1-1; the D gene is possibly TRBD1 (5 bases). This CDR3 comprises 14 residues. Germline CDR1 is SGHRS and CDR2 is YFSETQ. V lost 4 bases and J lost 7, with 17 bases in between. The CDR3: CASSPQAGSGEAFF. The CDR3 DNA sequence: TGCGCCAGCAGCCCCCAGGCAGGGTCTGGTGAAGCTTTCTTT.

This clone is a singleton in its sample. The chain is built from TRBV7-8 and TRBJ1-5, with D maybe TRBD1 (5 bases). The V and J ends lost 3 bases and 4 bases respectively, with 7 bases between them. Per the germline V gene, CDR1 is SGHVS and CDR2 is FQNEAQ. CDR3 size: 13 residues. The CDR3 region is CASSFGGNQPQHF. The CDR3 nucleotides read TGTGCCAGCAGCTTCGGGGGTAATCAGCCCCAGCATTTT.

V usage is TRBV5-1 and J usage is TRBJ1-1; 8 nucleotides agree with TRBD1. V shed 4 bases, J shed 6 bases, and the junction held 8 bases outside the gene matches. CDR3 length equals 14 residues. Germline CDR1 is SGHRS and CDR2 is YFSETQ. The CDR3: CASSTPGGYPEAFF. The CDR3 region has the DNA TGCGCCAGCAGCACACCAGGGGGCTACCCTGAAGCTTTCTTT. The full variable domain, completed using reference TRBV5-1 and TRBJ1-1, is KAGVTQTPRYLIKTRGQQVTLSCSPISGHRSVSWYQQTPGQGLQFLFEYFSETQRNKGNFPGRFSGRQFSNSRSEMNVSTLELGDSALYLCASSTPGGYPEAFFGQGTRLTVV.

This clone has a handful of counts. The gene calls are TRBV12-5 and TRBJ1-5, with no clear D. Trimming took 7 bases from V and 0 from J, leaving 7 bases between them. Germline loops: CDR1 LGHNT, CDR2 FRNRAP. CDR3 length equals 13 residues. For the CDR3, the DNA is TGTGCTAGTGTCGGAGTTAGCAATCAGCCCCAGCATTTT. Its protein is CASVGVSNQPQHF.

V gene TRBV9 combines with J gene TRBJ2-2, with 11 bases lining up with TRBD2. J was trimmed by 4 bases and V by 2 bases; bases with no gene match: 10. CDR1 is SGDLS, CDR2 YYNGEE, per germline. CDR3 length: 18 residues. This CDR3 is CASSVGLAAFRGTGELFF. In DNA, the CDR3 is TGTGCCAGCAGCGTGGGACTAGCGGCCTTCCGGGGCACCGGGGAGCTGTTTTTT.

As DNA, the CDR3 is TGTGCCAGCAGTGACACTGACGGCGCGAATCAGCCCCAGCATTTT. Amino acid sequence: CASSDTDGANQPQHF. This chain joins TRBV6-6 and TRBJ1-5; D gene ambiguous. Germline V gene lookup returns CDR1 MNHNY and CDR2 SVGAGI (reference sequence). Trimming took off 5 bases at V and 4 bases at J, with 15 bases between the two ends. The CDR3 has 15 residues.

The table lists this clone with a count of one. This chain joins TRBV7-9 and TRBJ1-6; TRBD1 might be the D (5 bases). The germline V gene encodes CDR1 SEHNR and CDR2 FQNEAQ (reference sequence). CDR3 length equals 16 residues. The V end lost 5 bases, the J end lost 0 bases, and 11 bases lay between the germline ends. The CDR3 coding sequence is TGTGCCAGCAGCCCCCGGGGGAGCTCCTATAATTCACCCCTCCACTTT. It specifies CASSPRGSSYNSPLHF.

V usage is TRBV7-3 and J usage is TRBJ2-5; TRBD2 agrees at 15 bases. V lost 5 bases to trimming and J lost 2 bases; unmatched junction nucleotides: 12. This CDR3 has 19 residues. Germline V gene data show CDR1 as SGHTA and CDR2 as FQGTGA. The CDR3 reads CASSPTGLAGGPGQETQYF. The CDR3 DNA sequence: TGTGCCAGCAGCCCGACTGGACTAGCGGGGGGGCCTGGGCAAGAGACCCAGTACTTC.

This rearrangement joins TRBV7-7 to TRBJ2-6, with TRBD1 identical over 9 bases. Germline V gene data show CDR1 as SSHAT and CDR2 as FNYEAQ (reference sequence). The ends lost 5 bases at V and 0 bases at J; junction bases unmatched: 5. This CDR3 comprises 17 residues. The CDR3, as DNA: TGTGCCAGCAGCCCAGGGACAGGGAGCTCTGGGGCCAACGTCCTGACTTTC. Protein product: CASSPGTGSSGANVLTF.

V is TRBV6-1 and J is TRBJ2-2, with TRBD1 matching 9 bases. Germline lookup yields CDR1 MNHNS and CDR2 SASEGT. The CDR3 is 15 residues long. V gave up 3 bases and J gave up 5 bases; unmatched junction bases: 4. CDR3 nucleotide sequence: TGTGCCAGCAGTGAGACGGACAGGGGAACCGGGGAGCTGTTTTTT. Amino acids: CASSETDRGTGELFF.